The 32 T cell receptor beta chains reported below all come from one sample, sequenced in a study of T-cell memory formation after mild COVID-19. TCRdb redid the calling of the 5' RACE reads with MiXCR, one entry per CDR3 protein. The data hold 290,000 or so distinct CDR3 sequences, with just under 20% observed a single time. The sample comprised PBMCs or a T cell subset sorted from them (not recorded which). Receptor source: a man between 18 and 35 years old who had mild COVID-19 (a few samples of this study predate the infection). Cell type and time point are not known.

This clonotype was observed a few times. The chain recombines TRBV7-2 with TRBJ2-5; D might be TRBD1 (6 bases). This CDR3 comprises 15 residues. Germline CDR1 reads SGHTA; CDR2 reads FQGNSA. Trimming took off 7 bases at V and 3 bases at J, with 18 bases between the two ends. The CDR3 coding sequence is TGTGCCAGCAACAACAGGGTTTCGCCGGAAGAGACCCAGTACTTC. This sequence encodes CASNNRVSPEETQYF.

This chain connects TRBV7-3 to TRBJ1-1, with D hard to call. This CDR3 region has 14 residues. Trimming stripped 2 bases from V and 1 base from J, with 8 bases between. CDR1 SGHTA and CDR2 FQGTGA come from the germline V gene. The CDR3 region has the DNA TGTGCCAGCAGCTTATTCCCCGAGAACACTGAAGCTTTCTTT. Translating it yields CASSLFPENTEAFF.

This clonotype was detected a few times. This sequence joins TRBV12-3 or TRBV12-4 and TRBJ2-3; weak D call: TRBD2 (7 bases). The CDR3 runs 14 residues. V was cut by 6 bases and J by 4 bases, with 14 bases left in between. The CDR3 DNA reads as TGTGCCAGCAGCCAACAAGGGGGGGCAGATACGCAGTATTTT. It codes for CASSQQGGADTQYF.

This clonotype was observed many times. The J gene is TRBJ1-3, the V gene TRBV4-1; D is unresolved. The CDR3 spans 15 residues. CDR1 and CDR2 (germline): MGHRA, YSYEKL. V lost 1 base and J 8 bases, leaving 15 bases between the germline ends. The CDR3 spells CASSQAVSIGDTIYF. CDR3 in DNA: TGCGCCAGCAGCCAAGCGGTTTCGATCGGTGACACCATATATTTT.

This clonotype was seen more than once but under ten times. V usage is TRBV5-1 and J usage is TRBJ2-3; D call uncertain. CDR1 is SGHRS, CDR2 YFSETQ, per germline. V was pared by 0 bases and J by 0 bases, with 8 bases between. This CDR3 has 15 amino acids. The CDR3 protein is CASSLGTKSTDTQYF. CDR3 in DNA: TGCGCCAGCAGCTTGGGCACCAAGAGCACAGATACGCAGTATTTT.

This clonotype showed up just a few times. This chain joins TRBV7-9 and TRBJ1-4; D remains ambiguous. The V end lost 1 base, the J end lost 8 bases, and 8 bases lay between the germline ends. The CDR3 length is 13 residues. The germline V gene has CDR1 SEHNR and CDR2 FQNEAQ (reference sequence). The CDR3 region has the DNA TGTGCCAGCAGCTTAGGGATTCGGGAAAAACTGTTTTTT. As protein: CASSLGIREKLFF.

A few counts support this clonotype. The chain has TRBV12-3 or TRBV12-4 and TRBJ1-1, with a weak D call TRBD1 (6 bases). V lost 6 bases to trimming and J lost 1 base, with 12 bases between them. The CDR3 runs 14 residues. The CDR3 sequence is CASRPGHRNTEAFF. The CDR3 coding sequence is TGTGCCAGCAGGCCGGGACACAGGAACACTGAAGCTTTCTTT.

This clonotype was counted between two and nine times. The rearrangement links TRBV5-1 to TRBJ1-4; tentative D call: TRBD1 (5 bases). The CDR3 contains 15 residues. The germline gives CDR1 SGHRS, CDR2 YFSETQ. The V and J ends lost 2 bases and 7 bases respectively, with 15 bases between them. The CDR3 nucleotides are TGCGCCAGCAGCTTACTACAGGCTACGGGTGAAAAACTGTTTTTT. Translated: CASSLLQATGEKLFF.

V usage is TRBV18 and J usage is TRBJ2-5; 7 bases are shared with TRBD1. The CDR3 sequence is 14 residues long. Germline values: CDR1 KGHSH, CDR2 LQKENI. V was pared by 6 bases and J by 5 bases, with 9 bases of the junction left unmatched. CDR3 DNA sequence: TGTGCCAGCTCGCCTCAGGGGGACACGGAGACCCAGTACTTC. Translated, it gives CASSPQGDTETQYF.

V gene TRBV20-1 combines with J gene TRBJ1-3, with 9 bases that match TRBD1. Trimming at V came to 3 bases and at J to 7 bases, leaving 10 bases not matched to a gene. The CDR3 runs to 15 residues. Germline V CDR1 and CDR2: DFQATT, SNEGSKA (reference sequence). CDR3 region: CSASDGTGKGNTIYF. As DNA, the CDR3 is TGCAGTGCTAGTGACGGGACAGGGAAGGGGAACACCATATATTTT.

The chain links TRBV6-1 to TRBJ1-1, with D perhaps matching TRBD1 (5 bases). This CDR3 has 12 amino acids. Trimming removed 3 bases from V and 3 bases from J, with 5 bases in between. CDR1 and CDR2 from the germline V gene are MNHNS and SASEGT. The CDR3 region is CASSDRDTEAFF. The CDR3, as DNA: TGTGCCAGCAGTGACAGGGACACTGAAGCTTTCTTT.

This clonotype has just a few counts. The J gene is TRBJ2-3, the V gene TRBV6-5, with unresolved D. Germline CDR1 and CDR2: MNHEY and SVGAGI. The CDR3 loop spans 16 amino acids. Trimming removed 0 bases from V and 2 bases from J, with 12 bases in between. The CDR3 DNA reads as TGTGCCAGCAGTTACTCGATAGTCGGCACCACAGATACGCAGTATTTT. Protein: CASSYSIVGTTDTQYF.

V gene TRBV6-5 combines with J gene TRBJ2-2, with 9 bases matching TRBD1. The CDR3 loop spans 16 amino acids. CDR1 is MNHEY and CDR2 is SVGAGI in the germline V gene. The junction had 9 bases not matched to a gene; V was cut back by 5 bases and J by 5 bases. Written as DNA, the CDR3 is TGTGCCAGCAGTCCGACAGGGGGAGGACGAACCGGGGAGCTGTTTTTT. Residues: CASSPTGGGRTGELFF.

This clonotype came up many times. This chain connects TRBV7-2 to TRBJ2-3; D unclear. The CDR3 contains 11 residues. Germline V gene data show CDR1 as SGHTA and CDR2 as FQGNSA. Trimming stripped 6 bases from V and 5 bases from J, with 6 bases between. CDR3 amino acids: CASSRGDTQYF. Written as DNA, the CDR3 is TGTGCCAGCAGTCGAGGAGATACGCAGTATTTT.

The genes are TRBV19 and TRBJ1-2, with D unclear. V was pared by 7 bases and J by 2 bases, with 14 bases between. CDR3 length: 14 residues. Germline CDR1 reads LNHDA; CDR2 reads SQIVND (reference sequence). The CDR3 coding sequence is TGTGCCAGTAACCCAGGTGAGAGGAACTATGGCTACACCTTC. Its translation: CASNPGERNYGYTF.

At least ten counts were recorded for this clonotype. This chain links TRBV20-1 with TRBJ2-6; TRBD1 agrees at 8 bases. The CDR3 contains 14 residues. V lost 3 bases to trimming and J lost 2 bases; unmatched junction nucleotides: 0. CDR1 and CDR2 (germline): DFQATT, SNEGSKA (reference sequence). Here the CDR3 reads CSARTGAGANVLTF. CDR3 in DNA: TGCAGTGCTAGGACAGGGGCTGGGGCCAACGTCCTGACTTTC.

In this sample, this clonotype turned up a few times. The chain's CDR3 is CASSLSGSQQYV. The DNA of the CDR3 is TGTGCCAGCAGCTTATCAGGGAGCCAGCAGTACGTC. The V and J genes are TRBV11-2 and TRBJ2-7, with D perhaps given as TRBD1 or TRBD2 (5 bases each). Trimming shortened V by 2 bases and J by 8 bases, and 10 bases separated the two germline ends. The CDR3 is 12 amino acids. Germline CDR1 reads SGHAT; CDR2 reads FQNNGV.

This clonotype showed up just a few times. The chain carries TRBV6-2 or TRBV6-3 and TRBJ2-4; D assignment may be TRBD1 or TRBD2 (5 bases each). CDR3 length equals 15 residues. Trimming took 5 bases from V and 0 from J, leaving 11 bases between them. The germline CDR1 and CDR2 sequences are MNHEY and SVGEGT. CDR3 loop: CASSEGKLAKNIQYF. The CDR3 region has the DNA TGTGCCAGCAGTGAGGGGAAGCTAGCCAAAAACATTCAGTACTTC.

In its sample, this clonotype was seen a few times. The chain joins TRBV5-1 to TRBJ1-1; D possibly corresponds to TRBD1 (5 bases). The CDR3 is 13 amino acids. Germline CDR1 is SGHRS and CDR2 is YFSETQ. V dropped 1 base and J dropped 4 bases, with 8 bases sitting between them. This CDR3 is CASSLKGTTEAFF. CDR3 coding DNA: TGCGCCAGCAGCTTGAAAGGGACCACTGAAGCTTTCTTT.

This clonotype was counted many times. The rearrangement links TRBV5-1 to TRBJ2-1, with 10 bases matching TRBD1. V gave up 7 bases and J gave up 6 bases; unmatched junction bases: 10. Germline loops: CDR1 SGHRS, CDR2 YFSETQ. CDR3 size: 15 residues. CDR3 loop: CASRETGTGVNEQFF. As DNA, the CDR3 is TGCGCCAGCCGTGAAACCGGGACAGGGGTCAATGAGCAGTTCTTC.

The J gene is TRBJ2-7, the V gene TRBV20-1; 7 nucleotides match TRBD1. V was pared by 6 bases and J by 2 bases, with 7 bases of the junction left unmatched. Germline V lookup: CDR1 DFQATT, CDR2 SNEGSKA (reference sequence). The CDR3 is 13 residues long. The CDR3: CSAPRTGAYEQYV. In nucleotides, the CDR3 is TGCAGTGCGCCACGGACAGGAGCCTACGAGCAGTACGTC.

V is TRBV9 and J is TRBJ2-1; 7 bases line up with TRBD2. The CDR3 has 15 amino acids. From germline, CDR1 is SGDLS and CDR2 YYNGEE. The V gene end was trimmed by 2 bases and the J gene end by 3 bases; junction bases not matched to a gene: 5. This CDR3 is CASSVGGQVYNEQFF. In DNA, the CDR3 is TGTGCCAGCAGCGTGGGAGGGCAGGTCTACAATGAGCAGTTCTTC.

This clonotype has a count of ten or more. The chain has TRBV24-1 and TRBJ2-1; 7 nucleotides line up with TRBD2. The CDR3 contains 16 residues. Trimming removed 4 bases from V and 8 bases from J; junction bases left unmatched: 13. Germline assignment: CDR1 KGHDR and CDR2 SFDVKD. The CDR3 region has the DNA TGTGCCACCAGTGACCCTTCCCGCGGGACTATAGATGAGCAGTTCTTC. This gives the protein CATSDPSRGTIDEQFF.

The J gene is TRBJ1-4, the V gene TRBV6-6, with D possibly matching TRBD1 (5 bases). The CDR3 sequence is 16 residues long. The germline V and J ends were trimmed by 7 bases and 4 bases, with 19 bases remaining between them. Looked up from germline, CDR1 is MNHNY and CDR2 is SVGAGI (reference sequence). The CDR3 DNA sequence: TGTGCCAGCACCATAGGAGGGGCGCTCTTTAATGAAAAACTGTTTTTT. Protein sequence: CASTIGGALFNEKLFF.

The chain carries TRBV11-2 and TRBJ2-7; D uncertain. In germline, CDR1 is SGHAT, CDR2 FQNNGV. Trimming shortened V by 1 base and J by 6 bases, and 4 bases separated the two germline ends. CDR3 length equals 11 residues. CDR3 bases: TGTGCCAGCAGCTTAGTTTTCGAGCAGTACTTC. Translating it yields CASSLVFEQYF.

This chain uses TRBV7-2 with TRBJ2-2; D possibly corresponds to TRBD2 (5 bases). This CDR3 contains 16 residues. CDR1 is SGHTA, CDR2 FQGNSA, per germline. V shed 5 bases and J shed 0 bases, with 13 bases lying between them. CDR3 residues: CASSKAATANTGELFF. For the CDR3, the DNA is TGTGCCAGCAGCAAAGCGGCAACAGCGAACACCGGGGAGCTGTTTTTT.

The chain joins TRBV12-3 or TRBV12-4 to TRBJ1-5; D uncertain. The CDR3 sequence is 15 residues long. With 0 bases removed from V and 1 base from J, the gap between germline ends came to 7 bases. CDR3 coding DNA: TGTGCCAGCAGTTTAGCCCCTAAGAGCAATCAGCCCCAGCATTTT. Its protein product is CASSLAPKSNQPQHF.

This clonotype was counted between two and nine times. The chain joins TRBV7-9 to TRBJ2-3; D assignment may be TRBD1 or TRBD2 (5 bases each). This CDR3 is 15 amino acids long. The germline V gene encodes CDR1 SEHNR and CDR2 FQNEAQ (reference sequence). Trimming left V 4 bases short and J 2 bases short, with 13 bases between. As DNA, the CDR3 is TGTGCCAGCAGCTCTTCTTGGGGGTTCACAGATACGCAGTATTTT. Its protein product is CASSSSWGFTDTQYF. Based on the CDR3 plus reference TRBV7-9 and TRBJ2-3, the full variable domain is DTGVSQNPRHKITKRGQNVTFRCDPISEHNRLYWYRQTLGQGPEFLTYFQNEAQLEKSRLLSDRFSAERPKGSFSTLEIQRTEQGDSAMYLCASSSSWGFTDTQYFGPGTRLTVL.

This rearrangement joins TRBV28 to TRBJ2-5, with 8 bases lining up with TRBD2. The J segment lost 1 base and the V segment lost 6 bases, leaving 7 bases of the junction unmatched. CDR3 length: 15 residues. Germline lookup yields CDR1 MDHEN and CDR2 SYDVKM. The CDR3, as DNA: TGTGCCAGCAGCCGTCCCGGGACTAGCCAAGAGACCCAGTACTTC. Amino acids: CASSRPGTSQETQYF.

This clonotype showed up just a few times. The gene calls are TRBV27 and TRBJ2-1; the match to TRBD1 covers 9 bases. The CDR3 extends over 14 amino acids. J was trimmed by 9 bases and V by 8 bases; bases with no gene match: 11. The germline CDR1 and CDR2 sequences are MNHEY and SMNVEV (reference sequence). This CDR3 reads CASLPGQGTTEQFF. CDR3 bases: TGTGCCAGCCTGCCGGGACAGGGTACTACTGAGCAGTTCTTC.

The CDR3 DNA follows: TGTGCCAGCAGCTTAGCCGCCAGACGGAATGAAAAACTGTTTTTT. Encoded protein: CASSLAARRNEKLFF. This chain connects TRBV7-9 to TRBJ1-4; no firm D call. Germline CDR1 and CDR2: SEHNR and FQNEAQ (reference sequence). V gave up 0 bases and J gave up 5 bases, with 10 bases separating them. The CDR3 is 15 residues long.

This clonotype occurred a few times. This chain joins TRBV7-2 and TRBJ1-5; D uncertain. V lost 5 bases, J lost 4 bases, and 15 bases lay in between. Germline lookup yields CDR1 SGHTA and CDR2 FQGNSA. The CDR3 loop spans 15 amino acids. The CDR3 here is CASSRDGQRNQPQHF. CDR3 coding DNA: TGTGCCAGCAGCCGAGACGGGCAGAGAAATCAGCCCCAGCATTTT.